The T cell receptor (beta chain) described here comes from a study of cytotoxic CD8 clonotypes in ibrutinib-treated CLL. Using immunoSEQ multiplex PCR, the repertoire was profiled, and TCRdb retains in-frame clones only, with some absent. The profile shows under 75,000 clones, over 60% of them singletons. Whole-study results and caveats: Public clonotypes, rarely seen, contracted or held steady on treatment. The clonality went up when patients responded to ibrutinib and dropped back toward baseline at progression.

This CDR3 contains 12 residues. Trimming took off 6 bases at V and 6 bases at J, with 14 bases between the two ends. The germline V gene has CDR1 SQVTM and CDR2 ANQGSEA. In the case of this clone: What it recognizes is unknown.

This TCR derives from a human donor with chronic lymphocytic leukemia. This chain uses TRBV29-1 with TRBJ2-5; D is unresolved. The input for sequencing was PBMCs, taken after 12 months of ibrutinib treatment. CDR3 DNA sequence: TGCAGCGTATTGTTGGGTGTAAAGACCCAGTACTTC. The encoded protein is CSVLLGVKTQYF.